The T cell receptor beta chain under discussion was sequenced for a study of post-analysis software for immune sequencing data. Notes on the study in general: Roughly five TRBV segments appeared more often in patients than in controls, and TRBV5-6, TRBV5-1 and TRBV20-1 were among these. Multiple sclerosis was associated with a significant reduction in normalized Chao1 diversity relative to controls.

This clonotype was found a few times. Its specificity is unknown. CDR1 is SGDLS and CDR2 is YYNGEE in the germline V gene. The CDR3 is 14 residues long. Trimming left V 0 bases short and J 1 base short, with 8 bases between. TCR beta libraries were prepared from cDNA with unique molecular identifiers. Once 1 to 10 million T cells were used, hundreds of thousands of cDNA molecules resulted. TCRdb itself ran the PCR reads through MiXCR, one entry per CDR3 protein. The data contain about 380,000 distinct CDR3 sequences, 30% to 45% of them singletons. This clonotype was obtained from a girl under 18 with multiple sclerosis. Material: blood. The chain joins TRBV9 to TRBJ2-7; D might be TRBD2 (5 bases). The CDR3 bases are TGTGCCAGCAGCGTAGCGGCGGGTTCCTACGAGCAGTACTTC. Protein product: CASSVAAGSYEQYF.